This TCR beta chain was documented in a study of T cells in Graves' hyperthyroidism and ophthalmopathy. Patients aged 18 to 65 had newly diagnosed hyperthyroidism of under 2 months' duration. Notes on the study in general: Blood shared most expanded thyroid clonotypes above 0.001.

Details on this clonotype: No antigen is known for it.

Germline V gives CDR1 LGHNA, CDR2 YNFKEQ. With V trimmed by 0 bases and J by 5 bases, 11 bases remained unmatched. The CDR3 spans 18 residues. The source material, RNA transcripts, was used to amplify TCR beta CDR3 regions. Primed by the HTBI set, a first-round RT-PCR was run on the TCR CDR3. MiXCR was run by TCRdb on the multiplex PCR reads, yielding one entry per CDR3 protein. The table has roughly 98,000 distinct CDR3 sequences, roughly 37% seen once; the top ten hold 10%. The source is a woman between 25 and 40 years old with Graves' hyperthyroidism. The rearrangement joins TRBV4-2 to TRBJ2-2; the match to TRBD2 covers 8 bases. The sequenced material came from peripheral blood or thyroid tissue (not recorded which). DNA of the CDR3: TGTGCCAGCAGCCAAGATCTTAAGGGGAGCGGGAGAACCGGGGAGCTGTTTTTT. Translated, it gives CASSQDLKGSGRTGELFF.